This TCR beta chain was documented in a study of vaccination and CD4 T cells after COVID-19. Whole-study context: For post-vaccine samples, collection took place a median approximately 72 days after dose two, ranging from 14 to 241. General study points: Convalescent patients had a median about 90% of post-vaccine SARS-CoV-2-reactive clones that were detected only after vaccination, not before it.

Treatment given: roughly 11-day PBMC culture with coronavirus spike peptide pools or control peptides (ViraFEST assay). Trimming cost V 6 bases and J 0 bases; bases outside gene matches: 5. The length of the CDR3 is 15 residues. Germline V CDR1 and CDR2: MNHNS, SASEGT. Concerning this clonotype: Its specificity is not known.

With the Oncomine TCR Beta short-read assay, DNA from cultured CD4+ T cells was sequenced. Each CDR3 protein gets one entry after TCRdb re-called the PCR reads with MiXCR. The profile covers roughly 10,000 distinct CDR3 sequences, with about 57% appearing a single time and under 15% taken by the ten largest. This TCR derives from a human donor who had recovered from COVID-19. Sequencing used CD4+ T cells from blood, cultured in vitro. The V and J genes are TRBV6-1 and TRBJ2-5; 9 bases fit TRBD2. This chain's CDR3 is CASSRLAGDQETQYF. Written as DNA, the CDR3 is TGTGCCAGCAGCCGTTTAGCGGGAGACCAAGAGACCCAGTACTTC.